This TCR beta chain was documented in a study of blood T cell repertoires in COVID-19. Study background: The United States, Italy and Spain provided the acute and convalescent COVID-19 samples. T cells, B-cell-depleted T cells, or PBMCs supplied cDNA or gDNA.

In the authors' methods: Amplification from reference gene primers served as the basis for estimated nucleated cell counts. The repertoire was sequenced with immunoSEQ multiplex PCR; TCRdb's copy has only in-frame clones and lacks some. V, J and clone size reflect that table, while D and trimming were determined from the DNA. The table lists about 150,000 clones, around 92% of them singletons. Germline trimming cut 5 bases from V and 6 bases from J; bases unmatched to any gene: 2. Germline assignment: CDR1 LNHNV and CDR2 YYDKDF (reference sequence). The CDR3 runs to 14 residues. The sequenced sample consisted of peripheral blood. The gene calls are TRBV15 and TRBJ1-6, with TRBD1 matching over 9 bases. This clonotype originated in a man in his 60s with acute or convalescent COVID-19. The CDR3 loop reads CATSPDRGNSPLHF. DNA of the CDR3: TGTGCCACCAGCCCGGACAGGGGTAATTCACCCCTCCACTTT. The variable domain in full, completed from reference TRBV15 and TRBJ1-6, reads DAMVIQNPRYQVTQFGKPVTLSCSQTLNHNVMYWYQQKSSQAPKLLFHYYDKDFNNEADTPDNFQSRRPNTSFCFLDIRSPGLGDTAMYLCATSPDRGNSPLHFGNGTRLTVT.